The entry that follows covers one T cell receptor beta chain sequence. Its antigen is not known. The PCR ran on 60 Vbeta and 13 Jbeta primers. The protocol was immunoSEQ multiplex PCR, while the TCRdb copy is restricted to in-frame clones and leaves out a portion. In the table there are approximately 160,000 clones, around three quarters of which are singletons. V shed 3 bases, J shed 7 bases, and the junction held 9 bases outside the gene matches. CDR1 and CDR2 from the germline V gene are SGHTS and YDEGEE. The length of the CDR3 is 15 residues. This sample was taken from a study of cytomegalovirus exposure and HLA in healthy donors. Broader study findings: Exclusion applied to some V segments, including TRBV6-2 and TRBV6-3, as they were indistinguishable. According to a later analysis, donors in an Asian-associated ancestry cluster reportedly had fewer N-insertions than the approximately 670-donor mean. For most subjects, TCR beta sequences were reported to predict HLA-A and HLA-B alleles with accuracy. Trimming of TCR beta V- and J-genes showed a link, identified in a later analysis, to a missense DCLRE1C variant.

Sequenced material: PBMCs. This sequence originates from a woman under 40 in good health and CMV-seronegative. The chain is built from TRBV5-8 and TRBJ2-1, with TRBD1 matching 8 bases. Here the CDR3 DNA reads TGTGCCAGCAGCTCTGGACAGGGCGCGGTAAATGAGCAGTTCTTC. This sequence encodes CASSSGQGAVNEQFF.